The source of this TCR beta chain is a study of cytomegalovirus exposure and HLA in healthy donors (dated by TCRdb to 2017 to 2019). With respect to the entire study: In an earlier analysis of roughly 500 of the donors, around 290 Gb of sequence data and 117 million unique TCR beta sequences from about 179 million T cells were reported. About 280 gigabases of sequencing data and 91 million or so unique TCR sequences made up an early release that covered nearly 650 HLA-typed donors. Of the roughly 400 genotyped donors, approximately 82% fell in the genetic ancestry cluster associated with self-reported Caucasian donors. The study aimed to test whether cataloging public T cell receptors could reveal signatures of past pathogen exposure. The study used immunosequencing to profile the T cell repertoires of several hundred subjects and linked those repertoires to cytomegalovirus serostatus. Along with the roughly 700-subject first cohort, a separate validation cohort of approximately 110 different subjects was used. High-throughput TCR immunosequencing, statistical association of individual TCRs with disease status, and machine learning were combined to predict cytomegalovirus infection status. In a later analysis, previously published TCR beta repertoires from 550 to 700 donors were re-analyzed and high-resolution HLA genotyping was added so that TCR occurrence patterns could be studied. The later analysis used no new phenotypic data to find candidate immune exposures, relying instead on TCR beta sequences and their occurrence across donors. An earlier analysis of 500 to 750 of the donors applied high-throughput TCR beta sequencing to assess whether each TCR beta V gene segment acted as functional or pseudogenic. Donor age, sex, ethnicity and CMV serostatus were compiled together with the repertoire data. Genome-wide SNP genotypes for about 65% of the roughly 670 donors were used in a later genetic analysis, which treated that subset as a discovery cohort. All discovery cohort repertoires had been generated using a single sequencing platform. HLA typing included class I and class II loci at four-digit resolution. The number of typed donors differed by locus: roughly 629-640 for A, B, C, DRB1 and DQB1; about 520 for DQA1; approximately 600 for DPA1; and roughly 490 for DPB1. Because of strong linkage in the cohort, roughly five DR-DQ haplotypes were treated as single units for association and clustering. On average, roughly 200,000 unique TCR beta nucleotide sequences were sequenced per donor among 300 to 500 genotyped donors of the cohort, with roughly 18% of those sequences being non-productive. The full study reports these points: A later analysis found that most CMV-associated TCR beta chains appeared HLA-restricted, with HLA associations seemingly driven largely by CMV exposure. This cohort had only TCR beta chains sequenced, and the lack of alpha or paired-chain data limited which features could be detected. Assigning TCR associations to individual alleles was difficult when HLA alleles, especially DR and DQ, strongly co-occurred. A cluster of highly shared sequence variants was judged likely to be a technical artifact of the sequencing pipeline. HLA typing was unavailable for some donors at each locus, so association tests used only the typed subset. Across donors, most TCR sequences were observed very rarely, whereas some public TCRs were present in many individuals. Correlated functional status among segregating V segments might be attributable to linkage disequilibrium, but an unknown experimental factor could not be ruled out. A later analysis found that TCR association rates varied across HLA loci, with DRB1 alleles showing the most associated TCRs and HLA-C alleles the fewest. A later genetic analysis reported fewer N-insertions in productive TCRs among donors in an Asian-associated ancestry cluster than the roughly 700-donor mean. Because counts were too low, about 15 rarely observed V segments, including chromosome 9 orphons, were left out of the earlier analysis of 500 to 650 of the donors. In both the original and validation cohorts, the classifier was reported to diagnose cytomegalovirus status with high specificity and sensitivity. A further reported finding was that TCR beta sequences accurately predicted the HLA-A and HLA-B alleles for most subjects in the first cohort. An association between a missense DCLRE1C variant and V-gene and J-gene trimming of TCR beta chains was found in a later genetic analysis and replicated in an independent cohort. A total of about 150 TCR beta chains were listed by the study as associated with cytomegalovirus. For the cohort, immune exposure information was limited to CMV serostatus. Several of the top co-occurrence clusters appeared to be linked to parvovirus B19, influenza, CMV and Epstein-Barr virus, according to a later analysis. In vitro tests confirmed that three of the cytomegalovirus-associated TCR beta chains recognize cytomegalovirus antigens. At a false discovery rate of 0.05, a later analysis linked some 18,000 TCR beta sequences to specific HLA alleles. In a later analysis, HLA-associated TCR beta chains were found to be more clonally expanded and to have lower generation probabilities than equally common non-associated chains. It was suggested by the authors that the approach could potentially be generalized to other disease states and immunological phenotypes. In an earlier analysis of approximately 590 of the donors, most TCR beta V segments appeared in productive rearrangements about 87% or about 30% of the time, broadly matching IMGT annotations. The presence/absence analyses assumed that sequencing depth was roughly uniform across donors, and that assumption may not be true.

In total, about 650 healthy bone marrow donors made up the cohort. At the time of sampling, all cohort members were nominally healthy, though unrecorded immune exposures were likely present. The donor tested CMV seronegative, placing the donor among the 350 or so seronegative members of the cohort. Each donor provided a peripheral blood sample, and peripheral blood mononuclear cells were used for TCR beta sequencing. Genomic DNA was extracted from the blood cell samples with the Qiagen DNeasy Blood Extraction Kit. Regarding this clone: Its cognate antigen has yet to be identified. No quality values exist for individual bases; no much larger clone is one base distant.

The library was built by means of the immunoSEQ multiplex PCR assay. The multiplex PCR relied on a mix of 60 forward primers for TCR Vbeta segments and 13 reverse primers for TCR Jbeta segments. The CDR3 region of rearranged TCR beta genes was amplified from genomic DNA with a multiplex PCR assay. Amplified TCR beta libraries were sequenced as 87-base-pair reads on the Illumina HiSeq System. In the authors' own workflow: A later analysis tallied around 80 million unique TCR beta chains across the 610 or so repertoires, and approximately 12 million of those chains were shared by two or more donors. To remove PCR and sequencing errors, raw reads were error-corrected and collapsed into unique sequences using a nearest-neighbor algorithm that merged closely related sequences. V, D and J gene segments were assigned by aligning CDR3 sequences to IMGT reference sequences. For a sequence to be retained, at least a six-nucleotide match to both a V gene segment and a J gene segment was required. Rearrangements were called productive when the CDR3 lacked stop codons and stayed in frame with V and J; all others were non-productive. Following IMGT convention, CDR3 was defined as the stretch from the second conserved V-encoded cysteine to the conserved J-encoded phenylalanine. Sequences without an unambiguous match to a single V gene segment were excluded from the earlier analysis of 450 to 750 of the donors. In an earlier analysis of roughly 600 of the donors, a V segment was called functional when productive rearrangements were above 56.7%, and segregating when the standard deviation between donors exceeded 5%. A statistical classification framework was built to diagnose cytomegalovirus status from the catalog of TCR beta chain sequences. A later analysis assigned V and J genes by comparing TCR nucleotide sequences with IMGT/GENE-DB human TR gene sequences. A later analysis assigned CDR3 sequences and most-parsimonious VDJ recombination scenarios with the TCRdist pipeline. In a later analysis, each TCR beta chain was defined by its CDR3 amino acid sequence together with its V-gene family, and reads lacking a unique V-gene family were excluded. As a way to deal with suspected cross-contamination and a sequencing artifact, a later analysis dropped over 550 nucleotide sequences that were highly shared and had low generation probability. For each public chain, a later analysis derived a clonal expansion index from normalized ranks of inferred template counts within each repertoire. Generation probabilities in a later analysis came from a VDJ recombination model fitted to out-of-frame rearrangements, and those results were checked against IGoR. In a later analysis, TCR-TCR, TCR-HLA and TCR-CMV co-occurrence was scored with hypergeometric tests, and a repertoire-size bias correction was applied to TCR pairs. In a later analysis, false discovery rates were estimated by permuting HLA or CMV assignments 20 times. A later analysis grouped co-occurring TCRs with DBSCAN, adding TCRdist sequence similarity when clustering within HLA-allele-positive subsets. For co-occurrence clustering, repertoires with fewer than 30,000 or more than 120,000 public chains were excluded, along with five or six repertoires with anomalous nucleotide sharing. TCRdb's version of the immuneACCESS table is confined to in-frame rearrangements and falls short of the full clone set. An unresolved V gene accounts for under half of the shortfall where checked; the remainder is of unknown origin. Clonal size and the V and J genes are those of that table, whereas D and trimming came from the DNA. The sample yields under 110,000 clones; around 75% were counted once. The top ten clones comprise less than 3.5% of the sample.

The sample was PBMCs. The origin of this receptor is a female donor in good health and CMV-seronegative.

The sequenced DNA: TGTGCCAGCAGCGCCGGAGGCCTACAGGGCACTGAAGCTTTCTTT. Its protein is CASSAGGLQGTEAFF. Rearrangement joined TRBV9 to TRBJ1-1; the D gene is perhaps TRBD1, on 6 matching bases. The CDR3 spans 15 residues, from the cysteine through the phenylalanine. The entry retains the CDR3 DNA only, 45 bases that are in frame from base 1. The junction carries 16 bases between V and J, which are trimmed by 3 bases and 4 bases respectively. CDR1 and CDR2 were assigned from the germline V gene as SGDLS and YYNGEE.